This TCR beta chain originates from a study of blood T cell repertoires in COVID-19. Some clones are missing from TCRdb's copy, which holds only in-frame ones; the method was immunoSEQ multiplex PCR. The sample includes over 250,000 clones, around 80% of them seen just once. V lost 6 bases to trimming and J lost 1 base; unmatched junction nucleotides: 8. The CDR3 has 15 residues. Germline V gene data show CDR1 as MDHEN and CDR2 as SYDVKM. This receptor was taken from a young man with acute COVID-19. This chain joins TRBV28 and TRBJ1-1, with 7 bases fitting TRBD1. Material: PBMCs or T cells enriched from blood (not recorded which). The CDR3 loop reads CASSLGGTANTEAFF. The CDR3 region has the DNA TGTGCCAGCAGCCTTGGGGGGACAGCGAACACTGAAGCTTTCTTT.